The 25 T cell receptor beta chains below all came from one sample that was sequenced in a study of Ad26.COV2.S vaccination and SARS-CoV-2 variants. As for treatment: roughly 18 received Ad26.COV2.S at low or high dose, single or two shots; 5 received placebo; per-sample allocation not given. Samples were taken on day 63 after the first vaccine or placebo injection. Sequenced by immunoSEQ multiplex PCR; TCRdb stores in-frame clones only, minus some. The sample has about 450,000 clones; approximately 92% are singletons. The sequences come from peripheral blood, collected in a trial of Ad26.COV2.S vaccine versus placebo. Source of these receptors: a person aged 18 to 59 who received the Ad26.COV2.S COVID-19 vaccine or a placebo.

The V and J genes are TRBV7-8 and TRBJ1-5; D is perhaps TRBD1 (5 bases). Germline V lookup: CDR1 SGHVS, CDR2 FQNEAQ. Trimming stripped 3 bases from V and 5 bases from J, with 14 bases between. The CDR3 extends over 15 amino acids. The CDR3 reads CASSFNLGGDQPQHF. The CDR3 DNA reads TGTGCCAGCAGCTTCAACTTGGGGGGGGATCAGCCCCAGCATTTT.

This clone was observed once. The chain carries TRBV28 and TRBJ1-5, with D tentatively TRBD1 (5 bases). Germline V lookup: CDR1 MDHEN, CDR2 SYDVKM. This CDR3 has 13 amino acids. Trimming left V 8 bases short and J 1 base short, with 9 bases between. In DNA, the CDR3 is TGTGCCAGCTTCAGACAGAGCAATCAGCCCCAGCATTTT. It specifies CASFRQSNQPQHF.

The rearrangement links TRBV7-8 to TRBJ1-6; perhaps TRBD1 as D (5 bases). V gave up 2 bases and J gave up 7 bases, with 12 bases separating them. The CDR3 consists of 15 residues. The germline gives CDR1 SGHVS, CDR2 FQNEAQ. Here the CDR3 reads CASSLSRDPNSPLHF. DNA for the CDR3: TGTGCCAGCAGCTTATCCCGGGACCCCAATTCACCCCTCCACTTT.

The chain combines TRBV6-6 with TRBJ1-6; D unclear. V lost 7 bases, J lost 7 bases, and 11 bases lay in between. The CDR3 is 13 amino acids. Germline V gives CDR1 MNHNY, CDR2 SVGAGI (reference sequence). The CDR3 is CASTGGQNSPLHF. The CDR3 nucleotides are TGTGCCAGCACCGGAGGCCAAAATTCACCCCTCCACTTT.

The chain combines TRBV5-5 with TRBJ2-5; 7 bases fit TRBD2. The CDR3 covers 14 residues. Germline V gene lookup returns CDR1 SGHKS and CDR2 YYEKEE (reference sequence). The V and J ends lost 0 bases and 3 bases, in that order; junction bases with no gene match: 2. The CDR3 loop is CASSLVLAEETQYF. CDR3 nucleotide sequence: TGTGCCAGCAGCTTGGTTCTAGCGGAAGAGACCCAGTACTTC.

The V gene is TRBV9, the J gene TRBJ2-2; 8 bases are shared with TRBD2. Germline assignment: CDR1 SGDLS and CDR2 YYNGEE. The CDR3 has 14 residues. V was pared by 4 bases and J by 10 bases, with 9 bases of the junction left unmatched. CDR3 amino acids: CASSRGGPPEELFF. For the CDR3, the DNA is TGTGCCAGCAGCCGCGGGGGGCCTCCGGAGGAGCTGTTTTTT.

The J gene is TRBJ1-4, the V gene TRBV7-9; no firm D call. Germline V gives CDR1 SEHNR, CDR2 FQNEAQ (reference sequence). Trimming took off 3 bases at V and 0 bases at J, with 5 bases between the two ends. There are 14 residues in the CDR3. As DNA, the CDR3 is TGTGCCAGCAGCTTGTGGTCAACTAATGAAAAACTGTTTTTT. Residues: CASSLWSTNEKLFF. The variable domain in full, completed from reference TRBV7-9 and TRBJ1-4, reads DTGVSQNPRHKITKRGQNVTFRCDPISEHNRLYWYRQTLGQGPEFLTYFQNEAQLEKSRLLSDRFSAERPKGSFSTLEIQRTEQGDSAMYLCASSLWSTNEKLFFGSGTQLSVL.

This clone showed up just once. The chain employs TRBV7-9 and TRBJ2-1; D possibly corresponds to TRBD2 (5 bases). The V end lost 3 bases, the J end lost 15 bases, and 18 bases lay between the germline ends. CDR3 length: 13 residues. Germline V gene sequence: CDR1 SEHNR, CDR2 FQNEAQ (reference sequence). This CDR3 reads CASSFNGVLIWFF. CDR3 DNA: TGTGCCAGCAGCTTTAACGGGGTCCTGATCTGGTTCTTC.

This clone was seen more than once but under ten times. The chain employs TRBV5-6 and TRBJ2-7, with TRBD1 matching over 11 bases. The CDR3 length is 15 residues. The J segment lost 3 bases and the V segment lost 4 bases, leaving 6 bases of the junction unmatched. CDR1 SGHDT and CDR2 YYEEEE come from the germline V gene. CDR3 protein: CASSGRDRGIYEQYV. The CDR3 nucleotides are TGTGCCAGCAGCGGCCGGGACAGGGGGATCTACGAGCAGTACGTC.

This chain connects TRBV5-4 to TRBJ1-6, with TRBD1 matching 11 bases. The CDR3 has 16 residues. Germline CDR1 reads SGHNT; CDR2 reads YYREEE (reference sequence). J gave up 8 bases and V 9 bases, and 13 bases lay outside the gene matches. The CDR3 region is CATWTGGANSYSPLHF. For the CDR3, the DNA is TGTGCCACCTGGACAGGGGGCGCGAATTCGTATTCACCCCTCCACTTT.

This rearrangement joins TRBV6-5 to TRBJ2-1; D is perhaps TRBD1 (6 bases). CDR1 and CDR2 from the germline V gene are MNHEY and SVGAGI. The germline V and J ends were trimmed by 2 bases and 10 bases, with 12 bases remaining between them. This CDR3 contains 13 residues. This CDR3 reads CASSYPGGREQFF. The CDR3 region has the DNA TGTGCCAGCAGTTACCCTGGGGGCCGAGAGCAGTTCTTC.

This clone showed up just once. The chain uses TRBV4-3 and TRBJ2-5; 7 nucleotides match TRBD1. Germline CDR1 and CDR2: LGHNA and YSLEER. The CDR3 has 15 residues. J was trimmed by 7 bases and V by 3 bases; bases with no gene match: 11. CDR3 sequence: CASSQLLGPGGTQYF. For the CDR3, the DNA is TGCGCCAGCAGCCAGCTACTGGGGCCAGGGGGGACCCAGTACTTC.

The chain couples TRBV4-2 to TRBJ1-6; D call uncertain. This CDR3 has 16 residues. V was cut by 3 bases and J by 2 bases, with 11 bases left in between. Germline values: CDR1 LGHNA, CDR2 YNFKEQ. As DNA, the CDR3 is TGTGCCAGCAGCCAGAGCAGGTTTGCCTATAATTCACCCCTCCACTTT. It is translated as CASSQSRFAYNSPLHF.

The V gene is TRBV7-2, the J gene TRBJ2-2; D possibly corresponds to TRBD2 (5 bases). CDR3 length: 15 amino acids. The V gene lost 7 bases and the J gene lost 7 bases, with 19 bases spanning the gap. Germline assignment: CDR1 SGHTA and CDR2 FQGNSA. For the CDR3, the DNA is TGTGCCAGCACCCGGCGACGGGGAACGAGCGGGGAGCTGTTTTTT. Its translation: CASTRRRGTSGELFF. The variable domain in full, with the rest retrieved from reference TRBV7-2 and TRBJ2-2, is GAGVSQSPSNKVTEKGKDVELRCDPISGHTALYWYRQSLGQGLEFLIYFQGNSAPDKSGLPSDRFSAERTGGSVSTLTIQRTQQEDSAVYLCASTRRRGTSGELFFGEGSRLTVL.

The chain employs TRBV5-4 and TRBJ1-1; 8 nucleotides match TRBD1. The CDR3 is 14 amino acids. CDR1 and CDR2 from the germline V gene are SGHNT and YYREEE (reference sequence). The J segment lost 3 bases and the V segment lost 1 base, leaving 2 bases of the junction unmatched. The DNA of the CDR3 is TGTGCCAGCAGCTTGAGCAGGGGGCACACTGAAGCTTTCTTT. Translated, it gives CASSLSRGHTEAFF. The full variable domain, completed using reference TRBV5-4 and TRBJ1-1, is ETGVTQSPTHLIKTRGQQVTLRCSSQSGHNTVSWYQQALGQGPQFIFQYYREEENGRGNFPPRFSGLQFPNYSSELNVNALELDDSALYLCASSLSRGHTEAFFGQGTRLTVV.

This rearrangement joins TRBV5-1 to TRBJ2-3; D assignment may be TRBD1 or TRBD2 (5 bases each). The CDR3 contains 16 residues. Trimming left V 0 bases short and J 0 bases short, with 11 bases between. CDR1 and CDR2 (germline): SGHRS, YFSETQ. The CDR3 protein is CASSLGGTRSTDTQYF. Written as DNA, the CDR3 is TGCGCCAGCAGCTTGGGGGGGACCCGTAGCACAGATACGCAGTATTTT.

The genes are TRBV7-2 and TRBJ2-5; possible D gene TRBD2, 5 bases. Trimming pared 4 bases from V and 5 bases from J, leaving 14 bases between. Germline V gene data show CDR1 as SGHTA and CDR2 as FQGNSA. The CDR3 consists of 14 residues. The CDR3 nucleotides read TGTGCCAGCAGCTCCTCGAGGGCGCTCGAGACCCAGTACTTC. Protein sequence: CASSSSRALETQYF.

The chain uses TRBV29-1 and TRBJ2-5; D may correspond to TRBD1 or TRBD2 (5 bases each). The CDR3 is made up of 13 amino acids. Trimming left V 2 bases short and J 5 bases short, with 12 bases between. CDR1 and CDR2 (germline): SQVTM, ANQGSEA. The CDR3 here is CSVERGPRETQYF. The CDR3 region has the DNA TGCAGCGTTGAAAGGGGACCCCGGGAGACCCAGTACTTC.

The V call is TRBV27, the J call TRBJ1-2, with D possibly matching TRBD1 (5 bases). CDR1 and CDR2 (germline): MNHEY, SMNVEV (reference sequence). This CDR3 spans 16 amino acids. Trimming took off 8 bases at V and 6 bases at J, with 25 bases between the two ends. CDR3 DNA: TGTGCCAGCGGGCCTCGTGGGGGAATCCCTAGTGATGGCTACACCTTC. Translated: CASGPRGGIPSDGYTF.

In this sample, this clone turned up a few times. The CDR3 DNA follows: TGTGCCAGTAGTATTTTGGCGGGGGGACCCTACAATGAGCAGTTCTTC. This encodes CASSILAGGPYNEQFF. This rearrangement joins TRBV19 to TRBJ2-1, with TRBD2 matching 8 bases. This CDR3 comprises 16 residues. V was pared by 3 bases and J by 2 bases, with 6 bases of the junction left unmatched. Germline V gene sequence: CDR1 LNHDA, CDR2 SQIVND (reference sequence).

Points on this clone: This sample also contains other DNA sequences that code for the same CDR3. The chain carries TRBV18 and TRBJ2-3; 10 bases fit TRBD1. Looked up from germline, CDR1 is KGHSH and CDR2 is LQKENI. J gave up 3 bases and V 1 base, and 1 base lay outside the gene matches. This CDR3 spans 15 amino acids. The CDR3 DNA sequence: TGTGCCAGCTCACCACGGACAGGGGGGACAGATACGCAGTATTTT. Translated: CASSPRTGGTDTQYF.

This chain joins TRBV15 and TRBJ2-3; 9 bases agree with TRBD2. This CDR3 has 16 amino acids. J was trimmed by 4 bases and V by 2 bases; bases with no gene match: 7. Germline values: CDR1 LNHNV, CDR2 YYDKDF (reference sequence). CDR3 in amino acids: CATSRQLLAGSDTQYF. As DNA, the CDR3 is TGTGCCACCAGCAGACAACTCCTAGCGGGGTCAGATACGCAGTATTTT. The full variable domain, in which reference TRBV15 and TRBJ2-3 provide the parts outside the CDR3, is DAMVIQNPRYQVTQFGKPVTLSCSQTLNHNVMYWYQQKSSQAPKLLFHYYDKDFNNEADTPDNFQSRRPNTSFCFLDIRSPGLGDTAMYLCATSRQLLAGSDTQYFGPGTRLTVL.

V is TRBV10-3 and J is TRBJ2-7; D might be TRBD2 (5 bases). V was pared by 3 bases and J by 0 bases, with 6 bases between. Germline V lookup: CDR1 ENHRY, CDR2 SYGVKD. This CDR3 is 13 amino acids long. The CDR3 DNA sequence: TGTGCCATCAGTGACCGGGGCTCCTACGAGCAGTACGTC. Encoded protein: CAISDRGSYEQYV.

J is TRBJ1-2 and V is TRBV5-4; D is possibly TRBD1 (6 bases). This CDR3 spans 17 amino acids. V lost 0 bases to trimming and J lost 8 bases, with 23 bases between them. CDR1 and CDR2 (germline): SGHNT, YYREEE (reference sequence). CDR3 region: CASSLAEGGGSPLGYTF. In nucleotides, the CDR3 is TGTGCCAGCAGCTTGGCCGAGGGGGGGGGCTCCCCCCTGGGCTACACCTTC.

The chain joins TRBV11-2 to TRBJ2-7, with 8 bases identical to TRBD2. The J segment lost 1 base and the V segment lost 1 base, leaving 6 bases of the junction unmatched. This CDR3 is built from 16 residues. Germline assignment: CDR1 SGHAT and CDR2 FQNNGV. The CDR3 loop reads CASSLGRGRPSYEQYV. The CDR3, as DNA: TGTGCCAGCAGCTTAGGTCGCGGGAGGCCATCCTACGAGCAGTACGTC.